Included here is one T cell receptor (beta chain) sequence, with context. Its specificity is not known. The CDR3 loop spans 14 amino acids. V trimming: 4 bases; J trimming: 7 bases; junction bases outside the gene matches: 11. Germline V lookup: CDR1 GTSNPN, CDR2 SVGIG (reference sequence). The sequenced template was cDNA made from the entire isolated RNA. Assay: immunoSEQ multiplex PCR; the TCRdb copy retains only in-frame clones and omits some. The profile covers around 500,000 clones, with about an eighth appearing a single time and approximately 0.05% taken by the ten largest. This specimen comes from a study of beta chain features in type 1 diabetes. Whole-study context: Across every sample, about 100 million sorted cells were examined in total.

Study-wide results and caveats: Although PCR might favor shorter templates, it would do so equally in patients and controls. Sequencing of cDNA might inflate the share of cells that strongly express TCR. In comparison with healthy donors, patients had naive, central memory and Treg TCRB repertoires that appeared more similar.

The V call is TRBV30, the J call TRBJ2-7; 9 nucleotides agree with TRBD2. The receptor was derived from a young woman in good health. What was sequenced was naive CD4+ T cells from blood. The CDR3 sequence is CAWKLSGSGGEQYF. In DNA form, the CDR3 reads TGTGCCTGGAAGCTTAGCGGGAGCGGTGGGGAGCAGTACTTC.